This TCR beta chain originates from a study of T cell responses to AZD1222 COVID-19 vaccine. General study results and limits: Repertoires were sampled only after the peak T cell response. Two doses of AZD1222 preceded a rise in Spike-specific TCR breadth and depth. The sample set comprised mostly white British donors with more females, and clonal diversity was possibly underestimated.

The germline gives CDR1 SGHRS, CDR2 YFSETQ. Trimming took 2 bases from V and 4 from J, leaving 15 bases between them. This CDR3 is built from 15 residues. With respect to this clone: Its antigen remains unidentified.

The data were produced by immunoSEQ multiplex PCR, yet TCRdb's version contains in-frame clones alone and is incomplete. The table shows roughly 95,000 clones, with roughly nine tenths occurring only once. This chain uses TRBV5-1 with TRBJ1-1; D is possibly TRBD1 (6 bases). This sample comprised peripheral blood, obtained 28 days after the second AZD1222 dose. This sequence was found in an adult who received the AZD1222 COVID-19 vaccine. CDR3 in DNA: TGCGCCAGCAGCTTACTGACAGGCCAATCCACTGAAGCTTTCTTT. This encodes CASSLLTGQSTEAFF.